The sample holds many counts of the clone carrying this TCR beta chain. What it binds is not known. The CDR3 has 13 amino acids. Trimming cost V 6 bases and J 5 bases, with 14 bases left between them. Germline loops: CDR1 SGHRS, CDR2 YFSETQ. These data are taken from a study of CD8+CD57+ T cells in acquired aplastic anemia. Study background: DNA recovered from sorted CD4+ and CD8+ cells had a mean of approximately 3.2 ug.

Study-wide results and caveats: Some 28 CD8+ CDR3 sequences occurred in both the patients and the controls. Patient and control CD8+ Simpson's diversity was not significantly different.

Template material for TCR beta VDJ and CDR3 profiling consisted of genomic DNA. TCRdb redid the calling of the reads with MiXCR, one entry per CDR3 protein. The repertoire holds roughly 190,000 distinct CDR3 sequences, with roughly 56% as singletons. The clonotype was recovered from a human donor in good health, serving as a control. The rearrangement uses TRBV5-1 and TRBJ2-5; tentatively, D is TRBD2 (6 bases). Sequencing was done on a sample of sorted CD4+, CD8+, or CD8+CD57+ T cells (not recorded which) from PBMCs. For the CDR3, the DNA is TGCGCCAGCACCCAAATGGAGGGCGAGACCCAGTACTTC. This gives the protein CASTQMEGETQYF.